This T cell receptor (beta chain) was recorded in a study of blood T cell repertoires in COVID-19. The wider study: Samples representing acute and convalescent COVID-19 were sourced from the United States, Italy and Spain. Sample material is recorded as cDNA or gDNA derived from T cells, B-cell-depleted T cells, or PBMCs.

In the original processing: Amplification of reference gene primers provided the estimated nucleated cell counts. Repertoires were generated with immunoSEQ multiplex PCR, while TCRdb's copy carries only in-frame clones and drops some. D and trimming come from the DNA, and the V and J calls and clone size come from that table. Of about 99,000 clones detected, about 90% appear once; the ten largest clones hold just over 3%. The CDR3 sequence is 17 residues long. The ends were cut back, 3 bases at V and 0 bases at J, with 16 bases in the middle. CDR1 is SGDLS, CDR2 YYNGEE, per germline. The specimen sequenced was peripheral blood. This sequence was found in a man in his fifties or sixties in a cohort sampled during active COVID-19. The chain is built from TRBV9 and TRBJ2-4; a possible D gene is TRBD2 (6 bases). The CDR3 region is CASSAKGGDLAKNIQYF. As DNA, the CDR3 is TGTGCCAGCAGCGCGAAAGGAGGGGATTTAGCCAAAAACATTCAGTACTTC.